This is a list of T cell receptor beta chains from one sample in a study of CD8+CD57+ T cells in acquired aplastic anemia. One entry per CDR3 protein results from TCRdb running MiXCR on the reads. The sample has about 70,000 distinct CDR3 sequences, around half seen once. Source material: sorted CD4+, CD8+, or CD8+CD57+ T cells (not recorded which) from PBMCs. Source of these receptors: a human donor in good health, serving as a control. Each CDR3 is given with its conserved first and last residue. Fields, in order: V gene, clone size, CDR3 length, J gene, CDR3 protein. Clone size is shown for a subset of rows, as once, few, many or a class of expanded clone.

>TRBV2|few|11|TRBJ1-2
CASRTVYGYTF
>TRBV14|.|14|TRBJ2-7
CASSYMAAPTQQYF
>TRBV7-2|.|14|TRBJ2-7
CASSLDSGAYEQYF
>TRBV29-1|.|12|TRBJ1-2
CSVEGQGRGYTF
>TRBV2|.|14|TRBJ1-1
CASSEQTLSTEAFF
>TRBV11-1|.|16|TRBJ2-7
CASSLSISGVSYEQYF
>TRBV7-9|many|15|TRBJ2-7
CASSSTGGGLHEQYF
>TRBV10-2|many|15|TRBJ1-2
CASSELGQPNYGYTF
>TRBV15|.|18|TRBJ1-3
CATTSSTRGASSGNTIYF
>TRBV19|.|14|TRBJ2-7
CASSIRAGFHEQYF
>TRBV29-1|.|12|TRBJ2-3
CSARGAGDTQYF
>TRBV12-3/TRBV12-4|many|11|TRBJ2-5
CAVRVQETQYF
>TRBV20-1|many|15|TRBJ1-2
CSAGYWDVLGYGYTF
>TRBV4-1|.|13|TRBJ1-6
CASSQDGWGSLHF
>TRBV2|.|13|TRBJ2-2
CASGRANTGELFF
>TRBV14|.|13|TRBJ1-6
CASNRQGNSPLHF
>TRBV7-3|.|12|TRBJ1-2
CASSLGARGYTF
>TRBV4-3|.|13|TRBJ2-1
CASSQDMTTEQFF
>TRBV25-1|.|13|TRBJ1-4
CASSETANEKLFF
>TRBV7-2|many|15|TRBJ2-7
CASSALAGAFYEQYF
>TRBV12-3/TRBV12-4|many|13|TRBJ2-7
CASSLLVPGEQYF
>TRBV4-1|many|12|TRBJ2-1
CASRGSQEKQFF
>TRBV20-1|.|11|TRBJ2-5
CSAWDEETQYF
>TRBV2|few|13|TRBJ2-7
CASRAGSTYEQYF
>TRBV7-2|few|13|TRBJ1-1
CASSLTRATEAFF
>TRBV7-6|many|16|TRBJ2-1
CASSSHPGQGNNEQFF
>TRBV2|few|15|TRBJ1-1
CASSERSAGGTEAFF